This TCR beta chain is from a study of T cell changes during pregnancy in multiple sclerosis. The repertoire was sequenced with immunoSEQ multiplex PCR; TCRdb's copy has only in-frame clones and lacks some. The table shows about 40,000 clones, with nearly 90% occurring only once. This CDR3 spans 13 amino acids. Germline trimming cut 2 bases from V and 6 bases from J; bases unmatched to any gene: 3. Per the germline V gene, CDR1 is MNHEY and CDR2 is SVGAGI. The clonotype originates from a female donor with multiple sclerosis, enrolled in a pregnancy study. V gene TRBV6-5 combines with J gene TRBJ1-2, with 7 bases fitting TRBD1. The specimen comprised CD4+ T cells from peripheral blood mononuclear cells, sampled after pregnancy. CDR3 sequence reads: CASSYNDRDGYTF. The CDR3 DNA follows: TGTGCCAGCAGTTACAACGACAGGGATGGCTACACCTTC.